Following are 27 T cell receptor beta chains from one sample sequenced in a study of T cells after yellow fever vaccination. One entry per CDR3 protein, called by TCRdb with MiXCR from the 5' RACE reads. The sample has under 600,000 distinct CDR3 sequences; 21% are singletons. Source: PBMCs, taken 21 days after the first yellow fever vaccination. Every receptor here comes from a man younger than 35 who received the YFV17D yellow fever vaccine.

The rearrangement joins TRBV7-2 to TRBJ2-7; TRBD1 aligns across 7 bases. The CDR3 is 17 amino acids. Germline-derived CDR1 and CDR2 are SGHTA and FQGNSA. V shed 2 bases and J 2 bases; nucleotides not matched to a gene: 12. CDR3 loop: CASSLRFVGQGAYEQYF. The CDR3, as DNA: TGTGCCAGCAGCTTACGGTTCGTCGGGCAGGGGGCCTACGAGCAGTACTTC.

The rearrangement joins TRBV29-1 to TRBJ2-1; no firm D call. Per germline, CDR1 SQVTM and CDR2 ANQGSEA. V dropped 3 bases and J dropped 4 bases, with 10 bases sitting between them. This CDR3 has 13 amino acids. The DNA of the CDR3 is TGCAGCGTTGAGGCCAGCACATACAATGAGCAGTTCTTC. This codes for CSVEASTYNEQFF.

The table lists this clonotype with a few counts. The CDR3 protein is CASSYLSQQETQYF. Written as DNA, the CDR3 is TGTGCCAGCAGCTACCTTTCACAGCAAGAGACCCAGTACTTC. V gene TRBV7-6 combines with J gene TRBJ2-5; D gene unclear. Trimming removed 4 bases from V and 2 bases from J, with 11 bases in between. In germline, CDR1 is SGHVS, CDR2 FNYEAQ. The CDR3 spans 14 residues.

The V gene is TRBV7-9, the J gene TRBJ1-5, with D possibly being TRBD1 (5 bases). The CDR3 extends over 13 amino acids. Germline CDR1 reads SEHNR; CDR2 reads FQNEAQ (reference sequence). Trimming cost V 5 bases and J 5 bases, with 10 bases left between them. The CDR3 bases are TGTGCCAGCAGCGGGACGGGTGATCAGCCCCAGCATTTT. Translating it yields CASSGTGDQPQHF.

The rearrangement uses TRBV20-1 and TRBJ2-3; D is perhaps TRBD2 (6 bases). V was trimmed by 6 bases and J by 10 bases, leaving 23 bases between them. The CDR3 contains 14 residues. Germline CDR1 DFQATT, CDR2 SNEGSKA (reference sequence). The CDR3 sequence is CSAPGVSGMGAQYF. The CDR3 coding sequence is TGCAGTGCCCCGGGAGTATCGGGGATGGGCGCGCAGTATTTT.

The chain's CDR3 is CASVSGGGADTQYF. Written as DNA, the CDR3 is TGTGCCAGCGTATCTGGCGGGGGGGCAGATACGCAGTATTTT. The J gene is TRBJ2-3, the V gene TRBV6-1; 9 bases agree with TRBD2. V was clipped by 8 bases and J by 4 bases; unmatched bases: 7. This CDR3 comprises 14 residues. Germline loops: CDR1 MNHNS, CDR2 SASEGT.

The chain employs TRBV20-1 and TRBJ2-3; 7 nucleotides agree with TRBD2. The CDR3 has 15 amino acids. Unmatched junction bases numbered 5, after V lost 0 bases and J lost 2 bases. Looked up from germline, CDR1 is DFQATT and CDR2 is SNEGSKA (reference sequence). The CDR3 spells CSARDEAGTTDTQYF. DNA for the CDR3: TGCAGTGCTAGAGATGAAGCGGGGACCACAGATACGCAGTATTTT.

This clonotype was found a few times. This chain connects TRBV6-2 or TRBV6-3 to TRBJ2-3; 9 nucleotides match TRBD2. Germline CDR1 and CDR2: MNHEY and SVGEGT. The trim removed 7 bases at V and 1 base at J, leaving 12 bases unmatched. CDR3 length equals 17 residues. In nucleotides, the CDR3 is TGTGCCAGCATTGCTCGGTTGAAGCGGGGGGGCACAGATACGCAGTATTTT. It is translated as CASIARLKRGGTDTQYF.

This clonotype was picked up a small number of times. This rearrangement joins TRBV5-6 to TRBJ2-5, with D possibly TRBD2 on 6 matching bases. The CDR3 runs to 12 residues. Trimming pared 6 bases from V and 5 bases from J, leaving 11 bases between. In germline, CDR1 is SGHDT, CDR2 YYEEEE. CDR3 residues: CASIGSAETQYF. In DNA form, the CDR3 reads TGTGCCAGCATCGGGAGTGCCGAGACCCAGTACTTC.

The CDR3 sequence: CASSLTGVGEQYV. The CDR3 DNA reads as TGTGCCAGCAGCCTGACAGGGGTAGGGGAGCAGTACGTC. The V and J genes are TRBV27 and TRBJ2-7; TRBD1 matches 8 bases. After removal of 6 bases from V and 7 bases from J, the junction contained 8 bases not matched to a gene. There are 13 residues in the CDR3. Germline assignment: CDR1 MNHEY and CDR2 SMNVEV (reference sequence).

CDR3 in DNA: TGTGCCAGCAGTCCTACCGGGACAATAAGAGTGGGCTACACCTTC. Encoded protein: CASSPTGTIRVGYTF. This sequence joins TRBV6-1 and TRBJ1-2, with a weak D call TRBD1 (6 bases). This CDR3 comprises 15 residues. Germline lookup yields CDR1 MNHNS and CDR2 SASEGT. Trimming took off 5 bases at V and 8 bases at J, with 21 bases between the two ends.

The V gene is TRBV7-9, the J gene TRBJ2-7, with D perhaps matching TRBD2 (6 bases). V was cut by 0 bases and J by 4 bases, with 10 bases left in between. Germline CDR1 reads SEHNR; CDR2 reads FQNEAQ (reference sequence). The CDR3 sequence is 14 residues long. In DNA form, the CDR3 reads TGTGCCAGCAGCTTAGCGCTGGGAGGATACGAGCAGTACTTC. As protein: CASSLALGGYEQYF.

CDR3 DNA sequence: TGCAGTGCCCGGACAGCATCATTTGGACCCCTCCACTTT. Protein product: CSARTASFGPLHF. The V and J genes are TRBV20-1 and TRBJ1-6; maybe TRBD1 (6 bases). Trimming stripped 6 bases from V and 12 bases from J, with 18 bases between. The length of the CDR3 is 13 residues. Germline CDR1 and CDR2: DFQATT and SNEGSKA (reference sequence).

This clonotype was seen more than once but under ten times. The chain is built from TRBV30 and TRBJ2-5; 13 bases match TRBD2. With 5 bases clipped from V and 5 bases from J, the junction kept 2 bases outside the gene matches. This CDR3 has 13 residues. Germline CDR1 reads GTSNPN; CDR2 reads SVGIG (reference sequence). The CDR3: CAWRTSGGETQYF. The CDR3 DNA reads TGTGCCTGGCGGACTAGCGGGGGTGAGACCCAGTACTTC.

This clonotype was found a few times. The J gene is TRBJ1-1, the V gene TRBV29-1; possible D gene TRBD1, 5 bases. CDR3 length equals 13 residues. The V gene lost 2 bases and the J gene lost 3 bases, with 10 bases spanning the gap. Per the germline V gene, CDR1 is SQVTM and CDR2 is ANQGSEA. The DNA of the CDR3 is TGCAGCGTTGAAAGTCAGGGTTACACTGAAGCTTTCTTT. It is translated as CSVESQGYTEAFF.

This sequence joins TRBV7-2 and TRBJ1-2; D is uncertain. The V end was cut by 5 bases, the J end by 4 bases, with 11 bases between. CDR1 and CDR2 (germline): SGHTA, FQGNSA. The CDR3 is made up of 13 amino acids. The CDR3 loop is CASSAGVGYGYTF. CDR3 bases: TGTGCCAGCAGCGCCGGGGTGGGCTATGGCTACACCTTC.

The genes are TRBV10-3 and TRBJ1-3, with D perhaps TRBD1 (5 bases). The CDR3 is 13 residues long. In germline, CDR1 is ENHRY, CDR2 SYGVKD. Trimming took 7 bases from V and 2 from J, leaving 9 bases between them. DNA for the CDR3: TGTGCCATCAAAGGGACCGCTGGAAACACCATATATTTT. Translated, it gives CAIKGTAGNTIYF.

This clonotype was found many times. The rearrangement joins TRBV5-1 to TRBJ2-1; D may match TRBD1 or TRBD2 (6 bases each). V lost 7 bases to trimming and J lost 4 bases, with 15 bases between them. Germline V lookup: CDR1 SGHRS, CDR2 YFSETQ. This CDR3 contains 14 residues. CDR3 region: CASAPGATYNEQFF. CDR3 nucleotides: TGCGCCAGCGCGCCGGGGGCGACTTACAATGAGCAGTTCTTC. Supplemented by reference TRBV5-1 and TRBJ2-1, the full variable domain reads KAGVTQTPRYLIKTRGQQVTLSCSPISGHRSVSWYQQTPGQGLQFLFEYFSETQRNKGNFPGRFSGRQFSNSRSEMNVSTLELGDSALYLCASAPGATYNEQFFGPGTRLTVL.

Regarding this clonotype: Germline and junction disagree at one end, which may indicate a read error. This rearrangement joins TRBV7-8 to TRBJ2-3; 7 nucleotides agree with TRBD1. CDR3 size: 11 residues. Germline V gene sequence: CDR1 SGHVS, CDR2 FQNEAQ. In DNA form, the CDR3 reads TGTGCCAGCAGCCCGAATGACAGGGCGCATTTT. This sequence encodes CASSPNDRAHF.

This clonotype showed up just a few times. This sequence joins TRBV5-1 and TRBJ2-3, with D unresolved. CDR1 is SGHRS and CDR2 is YFSETQ in the germline V gene. The V end lost 4 bases, the J end lost 0 bases, and 12 bases lay between the germline ends. The CDR3 is 15 residues long. DNA for the CDR3: TGCGCCAGCAGCCCCACTACAGAGAGCACAGATACGCAGTATTTT. Protein: CASSPTTESTDTQYF.

This CDR3 reads CASSEIGTADGYTF. For the CDR3, the DNA is TGTGCCAGCAGTGAAATTGGGACCGCCGATGGCTACACCTTC. The chain uses TRBV6-1 and TRBJ1-2; a possible D gene is TRBD1 (5 bases). This CDR3 comprises 14 residues. V lost 2 bases to trimming and J lost 6 bases, with 13 bases between them. CDR1 MNHNS and CDR2 SASEGT come from the germline V gene.

The chain links TRBV6-1 to TRBJ2-7; the D gene is possibly TRBD1 (5 bases). Germline loops: CDR1 MNHNS, CDR2 SASEGT. This CDR3 comprises 11 residues. Between the trimmed V and J ends, which lost 7 bases and 3 bases, there was a span of 7 bases. The CDR3 sequence is CASKDSYEQYF. Written as DNA, the CDR3 is TGTGCCAGCAAAGACAGCTACGAGCAGTACTTC.

This clonotype has only a few counts. The chain recombines TRBV27 with TRBJ1-4; no clear D gene. The CDR3 is 17 amino acids. Germline CDR1 is MNHEY and CDR2 is SMNVEV (reference sequence). The V and J ends lost 5 bases and 0 bases respectively, with 16 bases between them. The CDR3 region is CASSPFARFATNEKLFF. The CDR3 bases are TGTGCCAGCAGTCCCTTCGCGCGATTTGCAACTAATGAAAAACTGTTTTTT.

This clonotype was observed a few times. V and J are TRBV6-2 or TRBV6-3 and TRBJ1-4, with D possibly matching TRBD1 (5 bases). V lost 0 bases to trimming and J lost 15 bases, with 14 bases between them. The CDR3 loop spans 13 amino acids. CDR1 is MNHEY, CDR2 SVGEGT, per germline. The chain's CDR3 is CASSYSGDLEVFF. CDR3 bases: TGTGCCAGCAGTTACTCCGGGGACCTCGAGGTGTTTTTT.

The chain is built from TRBV12-3 or TRBV12-4 and TRBJ2-5; 7 nucleotides match TRBD1. The CDR3 is 13 amino acids. The junction had 10 bases not matched to a gene; V was cut back by 10 bases and J by 5 bases. The CDR3 DNA sequence: TGTGCCACCGCCGAGAGGGGGCTGGAGACCCAGTACTTC. Protein sequence: CATAERGLETQYF.

This clonotype was counted ten times or more. The rearrangement joins TRBV18 to TRBJ2-1; the D is unclear. CDR1 and CDR2 (germline): KGHSH, LQKENI. Trimming removed 6 bases from V and 0 bases from J, with 18 bases in between. This CDR3 region has 17 residues. The CDR3: CASSLRTDLSSYNEQFF. As DNA, the CDR3 is TGTGCCAGCTCTCTCCGGACGGATTTAAGCTCCTACAATGAGCAGTTCTTC.

Only a few counts were recorded for this clonotype. The chain uses TRBV15 and TRBJ2-1; TRBD2 matches 16 bases. This CDR3 contains 18 residues. The V and J ends lost 4 bases and 0 bases, in that order; junction bases with no gene match: 3. The germline V gene has CDR1 LNHNV and CDR2 YYDKDF (reference sequence). CDR3 in DNA: TGTGCCACCAGCATGGGACTAGCGGGGGGGAGCTCCTACAATGAGCAGTTCTTC. It encodes CATSMGLAGGSSYNEQFF.